What follows are 15 T cell receptor beta chains derived from one specimen sequenced in a study of blood T cell repertoires in COVID-19. The table came from immunoSEQ multiplex PCR; TCRdb's copy has only in-frame clones and leaves some out. The table shows roughly 220,000 clones, with 60% to 85% occurring only once. The material sequenced was peripheral blood. Source of these receptors: an older woman with acute or convalescent COVID-19.

The sample holds one count of this clone. The rearrangement links TRBV6-5 to TRBJ1-6; D is undetermined. Germline loops: CDR1 MNHEY, CDR2 SVGAGI. The CDR3 runs 13 residues. The V gene lost 6 bases and the J gene lost 4 bases, with 7 bases spanning the gap. The CDR3 bases are TGTGCCAGCAGACGGGAGTATAATTCACCCCTCCACTTT. As protein: CASRREYNSPLHF.

The chain has TRBV5-5 and TRBJ2-7; D ambiguous. The germline V gene encodes CDR1 SGHKS and CDR2 YYEKEE (reference sequence). The ends were cut back, 4 bases at V and 6 bases at J, with 17 bases in the middle. The CDR3 totals 14 residues. The CDR3: CASSPSRQSGEQYF. CDR3 DNA sequence: TGTGCCAGCAGCCCCTCCCGGCAGTCGGGCGAGCAGTACTTC.

The rearrangement uses TRBV12-3 or TRBV12-4 and TRBJ2-2; 9 nucleotides match TRBD1. The CDR3 length is 13 residues. V was pared by 8 bases and J by 5 bases, with 3 bases of the junction left unmatched. The DNA of the CDR3 is TGTGCCAGCGGGGACAGGGTGACCGGGGAGCTGTTTTTT. Protein: CASGDRVTGELFF.

V and J are TRBV15 and TRBJ2-1; D not certain. The CDR3 contains 14 residues. In germline, CDR1 is LNHNV, CDR2 YYDKDF (reference sequence). V shed 2 bases and J shed 1 base, with 6 bases lying between them. The CDR3 loop reads CATSRSVSYNEQFF. In DNA, the CDR3 is TGTGCCACCAGCAGATCGGTATCCTACAATGAGCAGTTCTTC.

This clone showed up just a few times. Other DNA sequences of this sample code for an identical CDR3. This chain uses TRBV5-1 with TRBJ1-1; no definite D call. The germline V gene encodes CDR1 SGHRS and CDR2 YFSETQ. Trimming stripped 0 bases from V and 1 base from J, with 7 bases between. CDR3 length: 14 amino acids. CDR3 in amino acids: CASSLGGGNTEAFF. CDR3 sequence (DNA): TGCGCCAGCAGCTTGGGTGGCGGGAACACTGAAGCTTTCTTT.

This clone was counted only a few times. V and J are TRBV10-3 and TRBJ2-1; 7 positions agree with TRBD2. CDR3 length: 14 amino acids. The ends lost 3 bases at V and 1 base at J; junction bases unmatched: 0. Germline CDR1 reads ENHRY; CDR2 reads SYGVKD. The CDR3 region has the DNA TGTGCCATCAGTGATAGCGGGTCCTACAATGAGCAGTTCTTC. This gives the protein CAISDSGSYNEQFF.

The chain is built from TRBV5-1 and TRBJ2-3; TRBD2 agrees at 7 bases. There are 15 residues in the CDR3. CDR1 is SGHRS and CDR2 is YFSETQ in the germline V gene. The ends lost 3 bases at V and 0 bases at J; junction bases unmatched: 4. CDR3 DNA: TGCGCCAGCAGCTCGACTAGCCGCAGCACAGATACGCAGTATTTT. It specifies CASSSTSRSTDTQYF.

This chain connects TRBV7-9 to TRBJ2-1, with 7 bases identical to TRBD2. The CDR3 runs 15 residues. V trimming: 5 bases; J trimming: 0 bases; junction bases outside the gene matches: 4. CDR1 and CDR2 (germline): SEHNR, FQNEAQ (reference sequence). CDR3 in amino acids: CASSPLAVSYNEQFF. The CDR3 region has the DNA TGTGCCAGCAGCCCCCTAGCGGTCTCCTACAATGAGCAGTTCTTC.

The chain employs TRBV18 and TRBJ1-1, with 11 bases aligning to TRBD1. This CDR3 has 15 residues. With V trimmed by 0 bases and J by 5 bases, 2 bases remained unmatched. CDR1 is KGHSH, CDR2 LQKENI, per germline. For the CDR3, the DNA is TGTGCCAGCTCACCACCGGACAGGGGGCGGACTGAAGCTTTCTTT. Translating gives CASSPPDRGRTEAFF.

J is TRBJ2-5 and V is TRBV5-1, with 7 bases lining up with TRBD1. The CDR3 consists of 16 residues. Looked up from germline, CDR1 is SGHRS and CDR2 is YFSETQ. Trimming took 4 bases from V and 4 from J; bases not matched to a gene: 13. The CDR3 region is CASSRSGEGGGETQYF. The CDR3 coding sequence is TGCGCCAGCAGCCGAAGCGGAGAAGGGGGCGGAGAGACCCAGTACTTC.

The chain uses TRBV30 and TRBJ1-5; 7 bases fit TRBD1. The CDR3 is 14 residues long. With V trimmed by 2 bases and J by 3 bases, 4 bases remained unmatched. From germline, CDR1 is GTSNPN and CDR2 SVGIG (reference sequence). The CDR3 here is CAWSKGQPNQPQHF. CDR3 nucleotides: TGTGCCTGGAGTAAGGGACAGCCCAATCAGCCCCAGCATTTT.

V and J are TRBV15 and TRBJ1-4; the match to TRBD1 covers 7 bases. The CDR3 runs 17 residues. After removal of 3 bases from V and 0 bases from J, the junction contained 7 bases not matched to a gene. Germline V gene lookup returns CDR1 LNHNV and CDR2 YYDKDF (reference sequence). The CDR3 bases are TGTGCCACCAGCAGCCCGGGACAGCAAACAACTAATGAAAAACTGTTTTTT. Amino acid sequence: CATSSPGQQTTNEKLFF. The full variable domain, in which reference TRBV15 and TRBJ1-4 provide the parts outside the CDR3, is DAMVIQNPRYQVTQFGKPVTLSCSQTLNHNVMYWYQQKSSQAPKLLFHYYDKDFNNEADTPDNFQSRRPNTSFCFLDIRSPGLGDTAMYLCATSSPGQQTTNEKLFFGSGTQLSVL.

The chain uses TRBV6-2 or TRBV6-3 and TRBJ2-5, with TRBD2 matching over 7 bases. Germline CDR1 reads MNHEY; CDR2 reads SVGEGT. The CDR3 runs to 14 residues. J was trimmed by 5 bases and V by 6 bases; bases with no gene match: 9. DNA for the CDR3: TGTGCCAGCAGCAACGTCGGGGGAGGGGAGACCCAGTACTTC. Translating gives CASSNVGGGETQYF.

V gene TRBV5-6 combines with J gene TRBJ2-3; 9 bases fit TRBD2. The V segment lost 1 base and the J segment 6 bases; nucleotides outside the gene matches: 6. The CDR3 is made up of 15 amino acids. Germline CDR1 reads SGHDT; CDR2 reads YYEEEE. The CDR3 here is CASSLLGLAVDTQYF. Here the CDR3 DNA reads TGTGCCAGCAGCTTGCTGGGACTAGCTGTTGATACGCAGTATTTT.

The V and J genes are TRBV28 and TRBJ2-2; D gene unclear. CDR3 size: 13 residues. V shed 2 bases and J shed 3 bases, with 4 bases lying between them. The germline V gene encodes CDR1 MDHEN and CDR2 SYDVKM. The CDR3 region has the DNA TGTGCCAGCAGTTTACTCGACACCGGGGAGCTGTTTTTT. It codes for CASSLLDTGELFF.